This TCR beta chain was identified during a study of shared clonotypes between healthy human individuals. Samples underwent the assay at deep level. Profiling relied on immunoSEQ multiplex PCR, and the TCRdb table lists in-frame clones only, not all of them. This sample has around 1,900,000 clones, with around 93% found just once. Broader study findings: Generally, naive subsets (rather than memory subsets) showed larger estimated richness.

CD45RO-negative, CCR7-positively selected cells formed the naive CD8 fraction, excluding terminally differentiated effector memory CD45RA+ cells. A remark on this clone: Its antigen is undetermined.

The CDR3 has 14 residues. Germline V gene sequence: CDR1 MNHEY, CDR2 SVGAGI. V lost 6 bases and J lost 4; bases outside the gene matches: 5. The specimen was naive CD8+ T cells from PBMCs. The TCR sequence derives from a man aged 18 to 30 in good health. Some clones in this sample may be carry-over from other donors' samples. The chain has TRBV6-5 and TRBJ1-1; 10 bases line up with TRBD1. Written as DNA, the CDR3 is TGTGCCAGCAGGACAGGGGGCCGGGGCACTGAAGCTTTCTTT. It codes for CASRTGGRGTEAFF.